One and the same sample provided the 16 T cell receptor beta chains below, sequenced in a study of cytomegalovirus exposure and HLA in healthy donors. The PCR contained 60 Vbeta and 13 Jbeta primers. Repertoires were generated with immunoSEQ multiplex PCR, while TCRdb's copy carries only in-frame clones and drops some. The table has about 160,000 clones, about 88% seen once. The specimen sequenced was PBMCs. These receptors all come from a man between 18 and 35 years old in good health and CMV-seropositive.

The chain combines TRBV5-1 with TRBJ2-1, with 11 bases aligning to TRBD2. V dropped 4 bases and J dropped 8; count of bases not matched to a gene: 8. Germline V lookup: CDR1 SGHRS, CDR2 YFSETQ. This CDR3 has 15 amino acids. Written as DNA, the CDR3 is TGCGCCAGCAGCCCCGGACTAGCGGGTGTCGATGAGCAGTTCTTC. It is translated as CASSPGLAGVDEQFF.

This clone has just one count. This chain links TRBV11-2 with TRBJ1-1; D remains unclear. Per the germline V gene, CDR1 is SGHAT and CDR2 is FQNNGV. The CDR3 length is 13 residues. V was trimmed by 4 bases and J by 0 bases, leaving 6 bases between them. The CDR3 spells CASSSMVNTEAFF. The DNA for the CDR3 is TGTGCCAGCAGCTCTATGGTGAACACTGAAGCTTTCTTT.

This chain joins TRBV2 and TRBJ1-5; D is ambiguous. The CDR3 runs to 14 residues. Trimming pared 3 bases from V and 2 bases from J, leaving 8 bases between. Germline CDR1 reads SNHLY; CDR2 reads FYNNEI. CDR3 region: CASSDISRNQPQHF. CDR3 bases: TGTGCCAGCAGTGACATTTCCCGCAATCAGCCCCAGCATTTT.

This clone was counted between two and nine times. The chain recombines TRBV7-3 with TRBJ1-1, with a possible D match to TRBD1 (6 bases). The CDR3 runs 13 residues. V was pared by 5 bases and J by 7 bases, with 14 bases between. CDR1 is SGHTA and CDR2 is FQGTGA in the germline V gene. This CDR3 is CASSAQGLGEAFF. The CDR3 nucleotides read TGTGCCAGCAGCGCGCAGGGGTTGGGTGAAGCTTTCTTT. The variable domain in full, completed from reference TRBV7-3 and TRBJ1-1, reads GAGVSQTPSNKVTEKGKYVELRCDPISGHTALYWYRQSLGQGPEFLIYFQGTGAADDSGLPNDRFFAVRPEGSVSTLKIQRTERGDSAVYLCASSAQGLGEAFFGQGTRLTVV.

The rearrangement uses TRBV5-1 and TRBJ1-1; TRBD1 is a possible D gene (6 bases). The CDR3 is made up of 13 amino acids. Deletions cut 3 bases from V and 1 base from J, with 7 bases between. Germline values: CDR1 SGHRS, CDR2 YFSETQ. The CDR3 sequence is CASSSGQNTEAFF. The CDR3 nucleotides read TGCGCCAGCAGCTCGGGACAGAACACTGAAGCTTTCTTT.

The chain is built from TRBV6-1 and TRBJ2-5; D remains unclear. The CDR3 loop spans 14 amino acids. Trimming took off 3 bases at V and 0 bases at J, with 8 bases between the two ends. Germline V gene lookup returns CDR1 MNHNS and CDR2 SASEGT. The CDR3 region has the DNA TGTGCCAGCAGTGACAGGCCCAACCAAGAGACCCAGTACTTC. Protein product: CASSDRPNQETQYF.

The rearrangement uses TRBV7-2 and TRBJ2-5, with 12 bases lining up with TRBD2. Trimming at V came to 5 bases and at J to 3 bases, leaving 1 base not matched to a gene. The CDR3 extends over 14 amino acids. CDR1 SGHTA and CDR2 FQGNSA come from the germline V gene. CDR3 sequence (DNA): TGTGCCAGCAGCGGACTAGCGGGGAAAGAGACCCAGTACTTC. Its protein is CASSGLAGKETQYF.

This clone has a single count. The chain recombines TRBV9 with TRBJ2-5; 8 nucleotides agree with TRBD1. The DNA end is a closer match to TRBJ2-7, so the J assignment may be wrong. Germline V gene lookup returns CDR1 SGDLS and CDR2 YYNGEE. The CDR3 has 20 amino acids. CDR3 sequence (DNA): TGTGCCAGCAGCGTAGGTCCCGCAGGGGGCATTTCAAGAAGCTACTACGAGCAGTACTTC. This translates into CASSVGPAGGISRSYYEQYF.

The chain recombines TRBV6-1 with TRBJ2-5; 8 bases line up with TRBD1. V lost 6 bases, J lost 4 bases, and 10 bases stayed unmatched. The CDR3 is 15 amino acids. The germline CDR1 and CDR2 sequences are MNHNS and SASEGT. DNA of the CDR3: TGTGCCAGCAGGGGGGGACAGGCCGGGCGAGAGACCCAGTACTTC. Its translation is CASRGGQAGRETQYF.

The chain has TRBV30 and TRBJ1-4; a weak D match, TRBD1 (5 bases). Germline V gene data show CDR1 as GTSNPN and CDR2 as SVGIG (reference sequence). V lost 1 base to trimming and J lost 4 bases, with 16 bases between them. This CDR3 region has 16 residues. The CDR3 here is CAWSEGTTVGNEKLFF. Written as DNA, the CDR3 is TGTGCCTGGAGTGAGGGAACGACAGTCGGTAATGAAAAACTGTTTTTT.

This clone occurred a few times. The V call is TRBV7-3, the J call TRBJ1-6; a possible D gene is TRBD1 (5 bases). The CDR3 extends over 13 amino acids. Germline V lookup: CDR1 SGHTA, CDR2 FQGTGA. With 2 bases removed from V and 10 bases from J, the gap between germline ends came to 9 bases. CDR3 loop: CASSLQGSSPLHF. DNA for the CDR3: TGTGCCAGCAGCTTACAGGGTTCCTCACCCCTCCACTTT. Full variable domain (outside the CDR3, taken from reference TRBV7-3 and TRBJ1-6): GAGVSQTPSNKVTEKGKYVELRCDPISGHTALYWYRQSLGQGPEFLIYFQGTGAADDSGLPNDRFFAVRPEGSVSTLKIQRTERGDSAVYLCASSLQGSSPLHFGNGTRLTVT.

The genes are TRBV5-4 and TRBJ1-1; D may be TRBD1 (6 bases). The CDR3 has 16 residues. Trimming stripped 0 bases from V and 0 bases from J, with 12 bases between. The germline V gene encodes CDR1 SGHNT and CDR2 YYREEE (reference sequence). The CDR3 DNA reads as TGTGCCAGCAGCTTGGCCCCCACAGGGATGAACACTGAAGCTTTCTTT. Translation: CASSLAPTGMNTEAFF.

The chain joins TRBV29-1 to TRBJ1-3; no clear D gene. This CDR3 is built from 14 residues. Looked up from germline, CDR1 is SQVTM and CDR2 is ANQGSEA. Trimming stripped 6 bases from V and 0 bases from J, with 12 bases between. DNA for the CDR3: TGCAGCGTCCCCGCGGGAAGCTCTGGAAACACCATATATTTT. Translated: CSVPAGSSGNTIYF.

This chain joins TRBV9 and TRBJ2-5; 12 nucleotides line up with TRBD2. There are 14 residues in the CDR3. J gave up 4 bases and V 7 bases, and 5 bases lay outside the gene matches. The germline CDR1 and CDR2 sequences are SGDLS and YYNGEE. CDR3 coding DNA: TGTGCCAGCGCGCGACTAGCGGGGGCAGAGACCCAGTACTTC. This encodes CASARLAGAETQYF.

The chain couples TRBV6-5 to TRBJ1-6; 10 bases are a match to TRBD1. The CDR3 contains 15 residues. Germline V gene data show CDR1 as MNHEY and CDR2 as SVGAGI. V was clipped by 6 bases and J by 6 bases; unmatched bases: 5. CDR3 region: CASRGTGALNSPLHF. CDR3 DNA sequence: TGTGCCAGCAGAGGGACAGGGGCCCTTAATTCACCCCTCCACTTT.

V is TRBV7-9 and J is TRBJ2-2; 8 bases map to TRBD2. The V gene's germline CDR1 is SEHNR and CDR2 FQNEAQ (reference sequence). The V gene end was trimmed by 4 bases and the J gene end by 0 bases; junction bases not matched to a gene: 4. The CDR3 extends over 16 amino acids. CDR3 sequence: CASSSSGGPNTGELFF. CDR3 nucleotides: TGTGCCAGCAGCTCCTCGGGGGGGCCGAACACCGGGGAGCTGTTTTTT.